This entry lists 11 T cell receptor beta chains sequenced from one sample in a study of Graves' ophthalmopathy and Graves' hyperthyroidism. Amplified TCR beta CDR3 regions were obtained using RNA transcripts as template. Second-round multiplex PCR came after first-round RT-PCR with HTBI primers. From the multiplex PCR reads, TCRdb called clonotypes with MiXCR, one entry per CDR3 protein. In the table there are 740,000 or so distinct CDR3 sequences, roughly 41% of which are singletons. Source material: peripheral blood. Source of these receptors: an adult man with Graves' ophthalmopathy.

The rearrangement uses TRBV15 and TRBJ2-5; 10 bases fit TRBD1. Germline-derived CDR1 and CDR2 are LNHNV and YYDKDF (reference sequence). This CDR3 comprises 14 residues. Trimming took 11 bases from V and 5 from J; bases not matched to a gene: 11. The CDR3, as DNA: TGTGCCTGGAGTGAGGGACAGGGGCGCGAGACCCAGTACTTC. This gives the protein CAWSEGQGRETQYF.

This clonotype turned up a few times. V gene TRBV7-2 combines with J gene TRBJ2-5; maybe TRBD2 (5 bases). V lost 11 bases and J lost 1, with 11 bases in between. The CDR3 extends over 12 amino acids. Germline V gene data show CDR1 as SGHTA and CDR2 as FQGNSA. Written as DNA, the CDR3 is TGTGCCTGGAGTGGACTCCAAGAGACCCAGTACTTC. It codes for CAWSGLQETQYF.

This rearrangement joins TRBV19 to TRBJ1-6; the match to TRBD1 covers 7 bases. The V and J ends lost 11 bases and 4 bases, in that order; junction bases with no gene match: 5. Per the germline V gene, CDR1 is LNHDA and CDR2 is SQIVND (reference sequence). The CDR3 is 13 residues long. The CDR3 nucleotides read TGTGCCTGGGAGGGACAGTATAATTCACCCCTCCACTTT. Protein: CAWEGQYNSPLHF.

This clonotype appeared a single time. The V call is TRBV16, the J call TRBJ2-2, with TRBD2 as a possible D gene (6 bases). Trimming stripped 2 bases from V and 0 bases from J, with 10 bases between. Germline CDR1 and CDR2: KGHSY and FQNENV. This CDR3 spans 16 amino acids. The CDR3 loop is CASSQDAGSNTGELFF. The CDR3 region has the DNA TGTGCCAGCAGCCAAGACGCGGGGTCGAACACCGGGGAGCTGTTTTTT.

The chain carries TRBV7-9 and TRBJ2-6; 10 bases fit TRBD1. This CDR3 contains 19 residues. The J segment lost 0 bases and the V segment lost 5 bases, leaving 10 bases of the junction unmatched. Germline CDR1 reads SEHNR; CDR2 reads FQNEAQ (reference sequence). CDR3 in DNA: TGTGCCAGCAGCCCCGCACCGGGACAGGGGATCTCTGGGGCCAACGTCCTGACTTTC. This translates into CASSPAPGQGISGANVLTF.

This clonotype was seen only a few times. This chain uses TRBV4-3 with TRBJ1-4; TRBD1 matches at 7 bases. The CDR3 totals 16 residues. Germline CDR1 reads LGHNA; CDR2 reads YSLEER. V lost 4 bases, J lost 0 bases, and 5 bases stayed unmatched. CDR3 bases: TGCGCCAGCAGCCCTACAGGGGACGCAACTAATGAAAAACTGTTTTTT. This sequence encodes CASSPTGDATNEKLFF.

This clonotype was detected many times. This CDR3 is CASSEARGPSNYGYTF. The CDR3, as DNA: TGTGCCAGCAGTGAAGCCCGGGGACCCTCTAACTATGGCTACACCTTC. V is TRBV25-1 and J is TRBJ1-2, with D tentatively TRBD1 (5 bases). V lost 2 bases to trimming and J lost 0 bases, with 13 bases between them. The CDR3 has 16 residues. The V gene's germline CDR1 is MGHDK and CDR2 SYGVNS.

V and J are TRBV29-1 and TRBJ1-4; D call uncertain. The CDR3 loop spans 12 amino acids. V lost 4 bases and J 8 bases, leaving 11 bases between the germline ends. CDR1 is SQVTM and CDR2 is ANQGSEA in the germline V gene. The CDR3 loop is CSVGRGREKLFF. As DNA, the CDR3 is TGCAGCGTTGGCCGAGGGCGGGAAAAACTGTTTTTT.

This clonotype came up many times. This chain uses TRBV19 with TRBJ1-5; no firm D call. The CDR3 runs to 13 residues. V lost 5 bases to trimming and J lost 4 bases, with 9 bases between them. CDR1 is LNHDA and CDR2 is SQIVND in the germline V gene (reference sequence). The CDR3: CASSPTGNQPQHF. The CDR3 bases are TGTGCCAGTAGTCCCACGGGGAATCAGCCCCAGCATTTT.

The V gene is TRBV20-1, the J gene TRBJ2-5, with TRBD1 matching 8 bases. The germline V gene encodes CDR1 DFQATT and CDR2 SNEGSKA (reference sequence). V dropped 3 bases and J dropped 1; count of bases not matched to a gene: 7. CDR3 length: 15 amino acids. CDR3 nucleotides: TGCAGTGCTAGGGGAATTACAGGGGGCCAAGAGACCCAGTACTTC. Translating gives CSARGITGGQETQYF.

For this clonotype: A much larger clone lies one base from this, so it may be a read error. This chain connects TRBV11-2 to TRBJ2-7; D not certain. The germline gives CDR1 SGHAT, CDR2 FQNNGV. Trimming removed 0 bases at V and 2 bases at J, with 8 bases between. This CDR3 has 14 residues. The CDR3 loop is CASSLDRETYEQYV. CDR3 sequence (DNA): TGTGCCAGCAGCTTAGACCGCGAGACCTACGAGCAGTACGTC.